The 16 T cell receptor beta chains in this list originate from one sample, sequenced in a study of blood T cell repertoires in COVID-19. Assay used: immunoSEQ multiplex PCR; TCRdb lists only in-frame clones, some missing. This sample has approximately 190,000 clones, with roughly 80% found just once. The sequencing input was peripheral blood. These receptors all come from a man aged 55-75 years with acute or convalescent COVID-19.

CDR3 bases: TGTGCCAGCAGCTCCGGACTGACAGGAATTAATGAAAAACTGTTTTTT. Protein: CASSSGLTGINEKLFF. This chain joins TRBV7-9 and TRBJ1-4; TRBD1 is a possible D gene (6 bases). The V end was cut by 4 bases, the J end by 4 bases, with 16 bases between. Germline V gene lookup returns CDR1 SEHNR and CDR2 FQNEAQ (reference sequence). This CDR3 has 16 amino acids.

V and J are TRBV5-1 and TRBJ2-1, with TRBD2 matching over 11 bases. The ends lost 0 bases at V and 8 bases at J; junction bases unmatched: 7. Germline loops: CDR1 SGHRS, CDR2 YFSETQ. The CDR3 has 16 amino acids. The CDR3 spells CASSLAVAGGIHEQFF. CDR3 nucleotide sequence: TGCGCCAGCAGCTTGGCAGTAGCGGGAGGGATCCATGAGCAGTTCTTC.

The V call is TRBV7-2, the J call TRBJ2-1; D not resolved. The germline gives CDR1 SGHTA, CDR2 FQGNSA. With 2 bases removed from V and 4 bases from J, the gap between germline ends came to 3 bases. CDR3 length: 12 residues. As DNA, the CDR3 is TGTGCCAGCAGCTTATCGTACAATGAGCAGTTCTTC. Translated: CASSLSYNEQFF.

This clone was counted once. The chain combines TRBV2 with TRBJ1-2; D gene ambiguous. This CDR3 region has 12 residues. The germline V gene has CDR1 SNHLY and CDR2 FYNNEI. The V gene lost 7 bases and the J gene lost 6 bases, with 12 bases spanning the gap. DNA of the CDR3: TGTGCCAGCACCGGCAGGATGGATGGCTACACCTTC. Its protein product is CASTGRMDGYTF.

The CDR3 reads CASSPGLTTIYNEQFF. CDR3 bases: TGTGCCAGCAGCCCGGGACTCACAACCATCTACAATGAGCAGTTCTTC. The V gene is TRBV7-9, the J gene TRBJ2-1; TRBD2 might be the D (6 bases). CDR1 and CDR2 (germline): SEHNR, FQNEAQ (reference sequence). V was pared by 5 bases and J by 3 bases, with 17 bases between. The CDR3 is 16 residues long.

This sequence joins TRBV6-6 and TRBJ1-1, with 7 bases fitting TRBD1. The CDR3 sequence is 14 residues long. Germline CDR1 MNHNY, CDR2 SVGAGI (reference sequence). V lost 0 bases and J lost 4; bases outside the gene matches: 2. The CDR3 protein is CASSYSEGATEAFF. CDR3 DNA: TGTGCCAGCAGTTACTCAGAGGGGGCCACTGAAGCTTTCTTT.

J is TRBJ2-7 and V is TRBV9; D is perhaps TRBD2 (5 bases). Germline lookup yields CDR1 SGDLS and CDR2 YYNGEE. This CDR3 spans 12 amino acids. V was cut by 5 bases and J by 6 bases, with 12 bases left in between. In DNA form, the CDR3 reads TGTGCCAGCAGTGTGAGGGATGGCGAGCAGTACTTC. It codes for CASSVRDGEQYF.

The chain recombines TRBV6-5 with TRBJ1-1; TRBD1 aligns across 9 bases. Germline V CDR1 and CDR2: MNHEY, SVGAGI. CDR3 length equals 15 residues. V lost 5 bases to trimming and J lost 5 bases; unmatched junction nucleotides: 9. CDR3 residues: CASSPGQGWGTEAFF. The DNA for the CDR3 is TGTGCCAGCAGTCCGGGACAGGGCTGGGGGACTGAAGCTTTCTTT.

This clone was seen a few times. The chain couples TRBV4-2 to TRBJ1-2; D possibly corresponds to TRBD1 (5 bases). This CDR3 spans 15 amino acids. V lost 0 bases and J lost 3, with 11 bases in between. CDR1 and CDR2 (germline): LGHNA, YNFKEQ. CDR3 in amino acids: CASSQDPKGDYGYTF. In nucleotides, the CDR3 is TGTGCCAGCAGCCAAGATCCAAAAGGGGACTATGGCTACACCTTC.

V and J are TRBV5-1 and TRBJ2-7, with 10 bases aligning to TRBD2. The germline CDR1 and CDR2 sequences are SGHRS and YFSETQ. V shed 4 bases and J 3 bases; nucleotides not matched to a gene: 7. The CDR3 spans 15 residues. DNA of the CDR3: TGCGCCAGCAGCAGCGGACTAGCGGCTCACTACGAGCAGTACTTC. The encoded protein is CASSSGLAAHYEQYF.

In its sample, this clone was seen once. This rearrangement joins TRBV5-6 to TRBJ1-4, with D possibly being TRBD1 (5 bases). Germline CDR1 reads SGHDT; CDR2 reads YYEEEE. V dropped 2 bases and J dropped 1 base, with 15 bases sitting between them. The CDR3 has 17 amino acids. CDR3 in amino acids: CASSFGPTQGTNEKLFF. The CDR3 bases are TGTGCCAGCAGCTTCGGCCCAACGCAGGGAACTAATGAAAAACTGTTTTTT.

J is TRBJ2-5 and V is TRBV5-1, with TRBD2 matching 14 bases. The germline CDR1 and CDR2 sequences are SGHRS and YFSETQ. The CDR3 has 15 residues. V shed 5 bases, J shed 3 bases, and the junction held 3 bases outside the gene matches. CDR3 loop: CASRETSGREETQYF. The CDR3 DNA is TGCGCCAGCAGAGAGACTAGCGGGAGGGAAGAGACCCAGTACTTC.

The V and J genes are TRBV6-6 and TRBJ2-7, with a weak D call TRBD2 (5 bases). The CDR3 spans 14 residues. Trimming removed 5 bases at V and 2 bases at J, with 13 bases between. Germline-derived CDR1 and CDR2 are MNHNY and SVGAGI (reference sequence). The CDR3 nucleotides read TGTGCCAGCAGTCGCTCTAGCAAAACCTACGAGCAGTACTTC. It is translated as CASSRSSKTYEQYF.

The chain links TRBV7-9 to TRBJ1-1, with D hard to call. Trimming cost V 2 bases and J 0 bases, with 16 bases left between them. Germline CDR1 SEHNR, CDR2 FQNEAQ (reference sequence). This CDR3 region has 17 residues. The CDR3 DNA follows: TGTGCCAGCAGCTTAACGGGCGGGGTACGCATGAACACTGAAGCTTTCTTT. It encodes CASSLTGGVRMNTEAFF.

This chain connects TRBV19 to TRBJ1-2, with D perhaps TRBD1 (6 bases). V was pared by 5 bases and J by 4 bases, with 8 bases between. There are 12 residues in the CDR3. Germline V CDR1 and CDR2: LNHDA, SQIVND (reference sequence). CDR3 bases: TGTGCCAGTAGTCACAGGGTCTATGGCTACACCTTC. This sequence encodes CASSHRVYGYTF.

The gene calls are TRBV3-1 (or the pseudogene TRBV3-2) and TRBJ2-7; perhaps TRBD2 as D (7 bases). The CDR3 has 13 amino acids. V was cut by 4 bases and J by 5 bases, with 12 bases left in between. Germline CDR1 is LGHDT and CDR2 is YNNKEL (reference sequence). CDR3 amino acids: CASSLQGGDEQYF. Written as DNA, the CDR3 is TGTGCCAGCAGCCTACAGGGAGGGGACGAGCAGTACTTC.